This entry lists 5 T cell receptor beta chains sequenced from one sample in a study of OX40 agonist ivuxolimab in advanced cancers. The assay was immunoSEQ multiplex PCR, and TCRdb's table has in-frame clones only and misses some. The table shows approximately 77,000 clones, with 85% to 95% occurring only once. The sequencing used CD4+ or CD8+ T cells sorted from blood, collected in a trial of the OX40 agonist ivuxolimab. The receptors here all came from an adult with an advanced solid tumor such as melanoma, head and neck, liver or kidney cancer.

The rearrangement joins TRBV29-1 to TRBJ1-3, with D unclear. This CDR3 spans 14 amino acids. Germline CDR1 and CDR2: SQVTM and ANQGSEA. Trimming left V 4 bases short and J 2 bases short, with 12 bases between. The CDR3 loop is CSVANTATGNTIYF. CDR3 DNA sequence: TGCAGCGTTGCAAATACAGCTACTGGAAACACCATATATTTT.

This sequence joins TRBV30 and TRBJ1-3; D is uncertain. V was clipped by 1 base and J by 4 bases, with 8 bases between them. This CDR3 is built from 13 residues. From germline, CDR1 is GTSNPN and CDR2 SVGIG (reference sequence). The CDR3 loop is CAWSGIGGNTIYF. CDR3 bases: TGTGCCTGGAGTGGGATAGGCGGAAACACCATATATTTT.

V and J are TRBV29-1 and TRBJ2-7, with D hard to call. The CDR3 consists of 12 residues. Looked up from germline, CDR1 is SQVTM and CDR2 is ANQGSEA. Trimming took off 4 bases at V and 5 bases at J, with 12 bases between the two ends. The CDR3 is CSVGHGVNEQYF. The CDR3 bases are TGCAGCGTTGGACATGGGGTCAACGAGCAGTACTTC.

The J gene is TRBJ2-5, the V gene TRBV25-1; D gene unclear. The germline CDR1 and CDR2 sequences are MGHDK and SYGVNS. This CDR3 is 13 amino acids long. V lost 1 base to trimming and J lost 5 bases, with 8 bases between them. The CDR3 nucleotides are TGTGCCAGCAGTGAATTCGCGGAGGAGACCCAGTACTTC. Encoded protein: CASSEFAEETQYF.

The V and J genes are TRBV11-2 and TRBJ2-2; D may be TRBD1 or TRBD2 (5 bases each). Trimming shortened V by 7 bases and J by 6 bases, and 12 bases separated the two germline ends. The CDR3 covers 13 residues. The germline CDR1 and CDR2 sequences are SGHAT and FQNNGV. CDR3 DNA sequence: TGTGCCAGCACCCCTGTGGGGGCCGGGGAGCTGTTTTTT. This translates into CASTPVGAGELFF.